This T cell receptor (beta chain) was identified in a study of CD8 T cells in ankylosing spondylitis listed by TCRdb under 2017. General notes on the study: To find TCR variants linked to disease, the study profiled T cell receptor beta repertoires in ankylosing spondylitis patients and healthy donors. In total, the full study cohort was made up of 108 healthy donors and approximately 27 ankylosing spondylitis patients. Peripheral blood was sampled, and synovial fluid was also collected from ankylosing spondylitis patients. Study-wide findings and limitations: In peripheral blood, the disease-linked clones were found at relatively low frequencies and had a CD8+ phenotype. Some motif variants were previously reported in synovial fluid and blood of reactive arthritis patients, suggesting common disease-initiation mechanisms. Blood from ankylosing spondylitis patients appeared to be characterized by a TCR beta motif composed of eight highly homologous amino acid variants. Significant enrichment of the disease-linked clones was reported in matched synovial fluid samples from ankylosing spondylitis patients.

Counted from cysteine to phenylalanine, this CDR3 has 17 amino acids. The kept DNA is CDR3 alone, 51 bases in frame from the first base. The germline V gene (reference sequence) sets CDR1 to LGHDT and CDR2 to YNNKEL. V is reduced by 0 bases and J by 9 bases, leaving a spacing of 21 bases between them. This clonotype appeared many times. It lacks a known antigen. Base qualities are not at hand, and no much larger clone is one base apart. The instrument given in TCRdb is Illumina HiSeq 2500. TCR beta libraries were prepared by quantitative 5'-RACE with molecular barcodes. Per the authors' processing: Disease-linked TCR variants were identified with a new computational method built on a probabilistic model of VDJ rearrangement. Through fastp at Q25 and MiXCR, TCRdb rebuilt clones from the public reads, retaining in-frame beta chains. Every CDR3 protein is listed once, alongside the most common genes and DNA of its rows. TCRdb's processing, not the study's, gives the V and J calls here. The sample table lists around 99,000 distinct CDR3 sequences, around 10% of them with a count of one. The ten largest account for about 4.6% of the sample.

The sequencing input was blood, either unsorted or a sorted T cell fraction (not recorded which). The TCR originated in a male donor with ankylosing spondylitis or in good health (not recorded which). The chain employs TRBV3-1 and TRBJ2-1; the best D guess is TRBD2, with 5 bases matching. CDR3 region: CASSQDLMVPGGIEQFF. The sequenced DNA is TGTGCCAGCAGCCAAGATCTTATGGTACCAGGAGGTATTGAGCAGTTCTTC.